Listed below are T cell receptor beta chains from one sample, sequenced in a study of regulatory T cells in long-lasting Graves disease. One entry per CDR3 protein results from TCRdb running MiXCR on the multiplex PCR reads. Here the sample spans hundreds of thousands of distinct CDR3 sequences, around 21% being singletons. The starting material was peripheral blood mononuclear cells (PBMCs), obtained when the disease was refractory, from a patient treated with antithyroid drugs. The origin of the receptors is a female donor with Graves disease. Each CDR3 is given with its conserved first and last residue. The D gene is left open where the match is weak. The size of a clone is reported for some rows only, either as once, few or many, or as a class for expanded clones.

>TRBJ1-1|.|once|TRBV10-3
TGTGCCATCAGTGAGCTTAACTCAGAGAACACTGAAGCTTTCTTT
CAISELNSENTEAFF
>TRBJ1-1|.|many|TRBV28
TGTGCCAGCCATCCCCTCCTAGGGACCGCTGAAGCTTTCTTT
CASHPLLGTAEAFF
>TRBJ1-5|.|.|TRBV5-1
TGCGCCAGCAGAGACCAAATTGGAACCGGAGACTATAGCAATCAGCCCCAGCATTTT
CASRDQIGTGDYSNQPQHF
>TRBJ1-1|.|many|TRBV18
TGTGCCAGCTCACCTCAGGGGAACCCTGAAGCTTTCTTT
CASSPQGNPEAFF
>TRBJ1-5|.|.|TRBV2
TGTGCCAGCAGTGAATGGGCAGGCCTCAATCAGCCCCAGCATTTT
CASSEWAGLNQPQHF
>TRBJ1-2|.|.|TRBV27
TGTGCCAGCAGTCCCGCCGGTGGGTATGGCTACACCTTC
CASSPAGGYGYTF
>TRBJ2-1|.|.|TRBV11-2
TGTGCCACGGGGGAAGCGCGGGGCCCCTACAATGAGCAGTTCTTC
CATGEARGPYNEQFF
>TRBJ1-1|TRBD1|many|TRBV3-1
TGTGCCAGTCAGGGGGCAGGCACTGAAGCTTTCTTT
CASQGAGTEAFF
>TRBJ1-2|.|.|TRBV10-3
TGTGCCATCAGTGAGTCTTATGGCTACACCTTC
CAISESYGYTF
>TRBJ1-5|TRBD1|few|TRBV15
TGTGCCACCAGCACAGGGACAGGGCGCAATCAGCCCCAGCATTTT
CATSTGTGRNQPQHF
>TRBJ2-5|.|few|TRBV27
TGTGCCAGCAGTTCCATCGGGACCCAGTACTTC
CASSSIGTQYF
>TRBJ2-1|TRBD2|.|TRBV18
TGTGCCAGCTCACCACTAGCGGGACTGAGTGAGCAGTTCTTC
CASSPLAGLSEQFF
>TRBJ2-7|TRBD1|few|TRBV5-1
TGCGCCAGCAGCTTGGAGGGGACAGACAGCTCCTACGAGCAGTACTTC
CASSLEGTDSSYEQYF
>TRBJ2-1|TRBD2|.|TRBV7-2
TGTGCCAGCAGCTTACTAGCGGGAGTTTTTAATGAGCAGTTCTTC
CASSLLAGVFNEQFF
>TRBJ1-2|TRBD1|few|TRBV6-1
TGTGCCAGCAACAGGGGCCATGGCTACACCTTC
CASNRGHGYTF
>TRBJ2-7|.|few|TRBV20-1
TGCAGTGCTTTTAGAAGGGGCGGGAACGAGCAGTACTTC
CSAFRRGGNEQYF
>TRBJ2-2|TRBD1|.|TRBV29-1
TGCAGCGTGAAACAGGGGGGCCCGAACACCGGGGAGCTGTTTTTT
CSVKQGGPNTGELFF
>TRBJ1-1|.|.|TRBV19
TGTGCCAGTAGACCCCAAGGCGGCACTGAAGCTTTCTTT
CASRPQGGTEAFF
>TRBJ1-2|TRBD1|.|TRBV12-3/TRBV12-4
TGTGCCAGCAGTTCGGACAGGGGGTATGGCTACACCTTC
CASSSDRGYGYTF
>TRBJ2-3|.|once|TRBV11-2
TGTGCCAGCAGCTCACAGGGCTTCGCGGATGATACGCAGTATTTT
CASSSQGFADDTQYF
>TRBJ2-7|.|many|TRBV28
TGTGCCAGCAGTCTTGGGCCCCCGGCCGAGCAGTACTTC
CASSLGPPAEQYF
>TRBJ2-4|.|many|TRBV7-2
TGTGCCAGCAGCGTCCTGACTACAGCCAAAAACATTCAGTACTTC
CASSVLTTAKNIQYF
>TRBJ1-1|TRBD1|few|TRBV29-1
TGCAGCGGCCGACAGGGGCTAGGTACTGAAGCTTTCTTT
CSGRQGLGTEAFF
>TRBJ1-2|.|.|TRBV6-1
TGTGCCAACTGGGGGTCGGATGGCTACACCTTC
CANWGSDGYTF
>TRBJ2-7|.|.|TRBV29-1
TGCAGCGTTGAGAGGGGCCGCGACGAGCAGTACTTC
CSVERGRDEQYF
>TRBJ2-2|TRBD1|.|TRBV27
TGTGCCAGCAGTTACGGGACAGCGAACACCGGGGAGCTGTTTTTT
CASSYGTANTGELFF
>TRBJ2-7|.|.|TRBV19
TGTGCCAGTAGTATAAAGGTCGGAGGGGCCTACGAGCAGTACTTC
CASSIKVGGAYEQYF
>TRBJ2-7|.|many|TRBV10-3
TGTGCCATCAGGGGAGACCCCTACGAGCAGTACTTC
CAIRGDPYEQYF
>TRBJ1-6|TRBD1|few|TRBV10-3
TGTGCCATCAAGACAGGGGGAAATTCACCCCTCCACTTT
CAIKTGGNSPLHF
>TRBJ2-3|.|few|TRBV6-1
TGTGCCAGCAACCCCAGGGAGTATAGCACAGATACGCAGTATTTT
CASNPREYSTDTQYF
>TRBJ2-2|TRBD1|few|TRBV29-1
TGCAGCGCCGAAGGGACAGAAATCACCGGGGAGCTGTTTTTT
CSAEGTEITGELFF
>TRBJ2-7|.|.|TRBV4-1
TGCGCCAGCAGCCAAGACCCGACAGGTCTCTTATCCTACGAGCAGTACTTC
CASSQDPTGLLSYEQYF
>TRBJ2-2|.|many|TRBV12-3/TRBV12-4
TGTGCCAGCACAGAGTTCACCGGGGAGCTGTTTTTT
CASTEFTGELFF
>TRBJ1-4|TRBD1|many|TRBV7-8
TGTGCCAGCAGTTTGATCGGGACAGGGGGCGAAAAACTGTTTTTT
CASSLIGTGGEKLFF
>TRBJ2-2|.|.|TRBV6-1
TGTGCCAGCAGTGAAGGAGGGGGGCCCGGGGAGCTGTTTTTT
CASSEGGGPGELFF
>TRBJ2-5|.|.|TRBV15
TGTGCCACCAGCACCCTACGGGAGGGGGCTCGGGAGACCCAGTACTTC
CATSTLREGARETQYF
>TRBJ2-2|TRBD1|.|TRBV27
TGTGCCAGTAGCCCAGGACAGGGAGTCGGGGAGCTGTTTTTT
CASSPGQGVGELFF
>TRBJ1-6|.|.|TRBV7-2
TGTGCCAGCAGCTTAAGCCTAAGTTCACCCCTCCACTTT
CASSLSLSSPLHF
>TRBJ1-2|TRBD1|few|TRBV20-1
TGCAGTGCTTCCGGACAGGGGGACTATGGCTACACCTTC
CSASGQGDYGYTF